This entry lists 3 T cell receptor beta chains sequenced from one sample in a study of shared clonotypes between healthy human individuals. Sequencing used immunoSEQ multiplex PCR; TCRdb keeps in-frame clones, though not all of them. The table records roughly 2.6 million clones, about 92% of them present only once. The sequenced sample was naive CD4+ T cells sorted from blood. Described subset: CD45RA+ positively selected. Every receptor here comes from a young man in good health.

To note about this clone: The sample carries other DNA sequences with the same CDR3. CDR3 in amino acids: CASSPTGGGQPQHF. CDR3 in DNA: TGTGCCAGCAGCCCAACAGGGGGGGGTCAGCCCCAGCATTTT. J is TRBJ1-5 and V is TRBV7-9; 8 bases align to TRBD1. V was pared by 5 bases and J by 6 bases, with 6 bases of the junction left unmatched. Per germline, CDR1 SEHNR and CDR2 FQNEAQ (reference sequence). The CDR3 is 14 residues long.

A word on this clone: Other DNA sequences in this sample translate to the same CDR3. The CDR3 reads CASSLTSTDTQYF. The CDR3 bases are TGTGCCAGCAGCTTGACCAGCACAGATACGCAGTATTTT. The rearrangement joins TRBV13 to TRBJ2-3; D not certain. The ends were cut back, 3 bases at V and 0 bases at J, with 4 bases in the middle. CDR3 length equals 13 residues. CDR1 and CDR2 (germline): PRHDT, FYEKMQ (reference sequence).

CDR3 DNA sequence: TGTGCCTGGGGGGGGTCGGGTAATTCACCCCTCCACTTT. It translates to CAWGGSGNSPLHF. The chain employs TRBV30 and TRBJ1-6; the D gene is possibly TRBD1 (5 bases). V was trimmed by 5 bases and J by 6 bases, leaving 11 bases between them. The germline V gene has CDR1 GTSNPN and CDR2 SVGIG (reference sequence). The CDR3 consists of 13 residues.